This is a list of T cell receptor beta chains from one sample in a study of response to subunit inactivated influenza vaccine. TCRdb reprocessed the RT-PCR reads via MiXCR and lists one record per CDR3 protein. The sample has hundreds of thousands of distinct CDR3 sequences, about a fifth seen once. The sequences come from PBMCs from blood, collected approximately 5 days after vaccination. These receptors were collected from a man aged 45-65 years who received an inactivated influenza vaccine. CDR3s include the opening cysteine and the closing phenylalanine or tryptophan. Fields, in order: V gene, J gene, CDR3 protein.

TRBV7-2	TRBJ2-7	CASSSNWGIGEQYF
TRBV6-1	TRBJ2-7	CASRPGTGGNEQYF
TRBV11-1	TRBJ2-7	CASSLARPTGAGTYEQYF
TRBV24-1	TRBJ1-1	CATAPGDGNTEAFF
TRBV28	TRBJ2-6	CASTSGDRWTNVLTF
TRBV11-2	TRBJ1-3	CASSRDGGNTIYF
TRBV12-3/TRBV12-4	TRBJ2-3	CASRVTDTDTQYF
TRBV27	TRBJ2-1	CATWGNRLAGGPSPNEQFF
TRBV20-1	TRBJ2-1	CSAPLVGAGGPVGEQFF
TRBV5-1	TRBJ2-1	CASSLGVGLRSYNEQFF
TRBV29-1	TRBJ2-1	CSVVGGGEQFF
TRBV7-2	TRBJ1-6	CASSLAGTGSSNSPLHF
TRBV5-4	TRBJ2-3	CASSLEGSGITDTQYF
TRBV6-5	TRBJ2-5	CASSYTGGGRETQYF
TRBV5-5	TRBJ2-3	CASSFSGTGRDTQYF
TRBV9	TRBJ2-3	CASSGLAGITDTQYF
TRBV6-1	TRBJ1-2	CASSPTRQGNYGYTF
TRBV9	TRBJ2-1	CASSVGDSRYNEQFF
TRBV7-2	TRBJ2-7	CASSLRDKSYEQYF
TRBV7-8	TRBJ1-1	CASSFYRGLSDTEAFF
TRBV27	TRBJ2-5	CASSRLGAETQYF
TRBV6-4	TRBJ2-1	CASSEFASGSRYEQFF
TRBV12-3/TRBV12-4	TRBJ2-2	CASSLLLGETYTGELFF
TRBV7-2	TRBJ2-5	CASRLAGGHQETQYF
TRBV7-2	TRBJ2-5	CASHQVAGLQETQYF
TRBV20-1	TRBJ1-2	CSARRGGREGYTF
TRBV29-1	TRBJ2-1	CSVDRTGNEQFF
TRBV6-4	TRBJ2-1	CASSPNWVYNEQFF
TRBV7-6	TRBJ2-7	CASSPPLGEQYF
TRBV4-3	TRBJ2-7	CASSQEWASAYEQYF
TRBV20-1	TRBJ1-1	CRTGENTEAFF
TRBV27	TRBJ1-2	CASSIRQGSGYTF
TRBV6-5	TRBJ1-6	CASSYIGDSPLHF
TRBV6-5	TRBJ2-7	CASSYPSEAGGSYEQYF
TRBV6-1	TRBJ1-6	CASSPRQANSPLHF
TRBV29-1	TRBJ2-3	CSVELPLDTQYF
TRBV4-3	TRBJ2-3	CASSQTRGDTQYF
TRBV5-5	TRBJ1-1	CASSLDRGGPTEAFF
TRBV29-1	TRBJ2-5	CSVEASEGPTQYF
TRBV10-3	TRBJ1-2	CAISESAQIISGYGYTF